The 10 T cell receptor beta chains below come from one sample, sequenced in a study of blood T cell repertoires in COVID-19. Sequenced by immunoSEQ multiplex PCR; TCRdb stores in-frame clones only, minus some. The sample records roughly 180,000 clones, 65% to 85% being singletons. The sample taken for sequencing was peripheral blood. The receptors derive from a man aged 60-69 years with active or convalescent COVID-19.

This chain links TRBV24-1 with TRBJ1-1; D possibly corresponds to TRBD1 (5 bases). Trimming left V 3 bases short and J 3 bases short, with 13 bases between. The CDR3 length is 15 residues. Germline V gene data show CDR1 as KGHDR and CDR2 as SFDVKD. The CDR3 here is CATSDTMGGDTEAFF. The CDR3, as DNA: TGTGCCACCAGTGATACCATGGGGGGGGACACTGAAGCTTTCTTT.

The gene calls are TRBV27 and TRBJ2-7; D perhaps matches TRBD2 (5 bases). This CDR3 region has 14 residues. Trimming took off 1 base at V and 2 bases at J, with 9 bases between the two ends. Germline V lookup: CDR1 MNHEY, CDR2 SMNVEV (reference sequence). Here the CDR3 reads CASSLLRVPYEQYF. CDR3 sequence (DNA): TGTGCCAGCAGTTTATTGAGGGTCCCCTACGAGCAGTACTTC.

The genes are TRBV6-1 and TRBJ1-1, with a weak D call TRBD1 (6 bases). CDR1 is MNHNS, CDR2 SASEGT, per germline. With 7 bases removed from V and 5 bases from J, the gap between germline ends came to 14 bases. The CDR3 has 13 amino acids. In DNA form, the CDR3 reads TGTGCCAGCAATTACGGGGGGCGGACTGAAGCTTTCTTT. The encoded protein is CASNYGGRTEAFF.

This clone was seen a handful of times. The chain couples TRBV6-6 to TRBJ2-1; a possible D gene is TRBD1 (5 bases). The CDR3 consists of 13 residues. V was trimmed by 6 bases and J by 5 bases, leaving 11 bases between them. Germline-derived CDR1 and CDR2 are MNHNY and SVGAGI (reference sequence). CDR3 DNA sequence: TGTGCCAGCAGATGGGGCCAAAACAATGAGCAGTTCTTC. This gives the protein CASRWGQNNEQFF.

In its sample, this clone was seen once. This sequence joins TRBV13 and TRBJ1-2, with 7 bases that match TRBD1. Germline values: CDR1 PRHDT, CDR2 FYEKMQ (reference sequence). Unmatched junction bases numbered 6, after V lost 0 bases and J lost 5 bases. CDR3 length equals 15 residues. Here the CDR3 reads CASSLGGQDLYGYTF. CDR3 coding DNA: TGTGCCAGCAGCTTAGGCGGACAGGATTTATATGGCTACACCTTC.

The rearrangement uses TRBV5-6 and TRBJ1-1; the D gene is possibly TRBD1 (6 bases). This CDR3 has 15 amino acids. V gave up 3 bases and J gave up 4 bases, with 16 bases separating them. Germline lookup yields CDR1 SGHDT and CDR2 YYEEEE. The CDR3 is CASSSGHPLGTEAFF. In DNA, the CDR3 is TGTGCCAGCAGCTCGGGACACCCCCTGGGCACTGAAGCTTTCTTT.

The chain couples TRBV5-1 to TRBJ2-1; 12 nucleotides agree with TRBD2. This CDR3 region has 13 residues. Per germline, CDR1 SGHRS and CDR2 YFSETQ. Losses at the gene ends were 4 bases for V and 13 bases for J; bases not matched to a gene: 6. This CDR3 reads CASSPGTSGHQFF. The CDR3 DNA reads as TGCGCCAGCAGCCCTGGGACTAGCGGGCACCAGTTCTTC.

The rearrangement uses TRBV7-9 and TRBJ2-7; D is possibly TRBD2 (7 bases). The ends were cut back, 6 bases at V and 0 bases at J, with 21 bases in the middle. Germline V lookup: CDR1 SEHNR, CDR2 FQNEAQ (reference sequence). CDR3 length equals 17 residues. The CDR3 here is CASSTFLGGLFSYEQYF. CDR3 coding DNA: TGTGCCAGCAGTACCTTCCTCGGGGGGCTCTTCTCCTACGAGCAGTACTTC.

J is TRBJ2-7 and V is TRBV5-1; 8 bases are shared with TRBD2. V lost 2 bases and J lost 4; bases outside the gene matches: 5. The CDR3 spans 14 residues. Germline V gene sequence: CDR1 SGHRS, CDR2 YFSETQ. CDR3 in DNA: TGCGCCAGCAGCTTTAGCGGGATAGGGTACGAGCAGTACTTC. This gives the protein CASSFSGIGYEQYF.

The chain links TRBV11-2 to TRBJ1-2; TRBD1 is a possible D gene (6 bases). Germline CDR1 and CDR2: SGHAT and FQNNGV. V lost 5 bases and J lost 8, with 15 bases in between. The CDR3 spans 13 residues. The CDR3 reads CASSPNRAGGYTF. The CDR3 bases are TGTGCCAGCAGCCCAAACAGGGCTGGCGGCTACACCTTC.